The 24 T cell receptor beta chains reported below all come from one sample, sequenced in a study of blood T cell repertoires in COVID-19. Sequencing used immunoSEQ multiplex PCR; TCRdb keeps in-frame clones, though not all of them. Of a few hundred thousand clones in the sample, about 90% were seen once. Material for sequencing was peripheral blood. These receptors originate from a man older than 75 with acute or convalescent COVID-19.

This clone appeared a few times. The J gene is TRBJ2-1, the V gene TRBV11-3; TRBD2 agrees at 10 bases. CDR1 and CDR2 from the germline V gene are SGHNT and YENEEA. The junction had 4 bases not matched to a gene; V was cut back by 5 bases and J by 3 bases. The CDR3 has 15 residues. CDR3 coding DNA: TGTGCCAGCAGCCTGCTAGCGGGGGACTACAATGAGCAGTTCTTC. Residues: CASSLLAGDYNEQFF.

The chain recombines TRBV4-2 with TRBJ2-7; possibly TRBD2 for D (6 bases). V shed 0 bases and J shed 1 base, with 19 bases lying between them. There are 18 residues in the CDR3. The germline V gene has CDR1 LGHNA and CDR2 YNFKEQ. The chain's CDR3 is CASSQEDSPGLISYEQYF. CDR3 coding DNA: TGTGCCAGCAGCCAAGAAGACAGTCCGGGACTGATATCCTACGAGCAGTACTTC.

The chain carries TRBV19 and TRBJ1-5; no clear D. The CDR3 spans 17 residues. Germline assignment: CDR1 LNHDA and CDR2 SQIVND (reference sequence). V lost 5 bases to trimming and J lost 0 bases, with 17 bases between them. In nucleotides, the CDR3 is TGTGCCAGTAGTTATCCCCTTCTGGGAGATAGCAATCAGCCCCAGCATTTT. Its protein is CASSYPLLGDSNQPQHF.

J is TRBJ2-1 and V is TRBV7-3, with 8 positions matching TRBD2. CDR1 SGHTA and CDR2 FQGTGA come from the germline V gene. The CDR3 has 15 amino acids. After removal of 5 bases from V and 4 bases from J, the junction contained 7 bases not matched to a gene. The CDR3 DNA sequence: TGTGCCAGCAGCCCCAGCGGGAGAACTTACAATGAGCAGTTCTTC. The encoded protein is CASSPSGRTYNEQFF.

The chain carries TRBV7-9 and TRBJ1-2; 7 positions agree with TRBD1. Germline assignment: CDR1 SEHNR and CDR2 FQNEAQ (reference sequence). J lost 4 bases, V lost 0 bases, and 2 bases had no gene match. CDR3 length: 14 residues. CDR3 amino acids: CASSLAQGSYGYTF. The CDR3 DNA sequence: TGTGCCAGCAGCTTAGCACAGGGGAGCTATGGCTACACCTTC. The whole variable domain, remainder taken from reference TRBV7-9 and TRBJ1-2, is DTGVSQNPRHKITKRGQNVTFRCDPISEHNRLYWYRQTLGQGPEFLTYFQNEAQLEKSRLLSDRFSAERPKGSFSTLEIQRTEQGDSAMYLCASSLAQGSYGYTFGSGTRLTVV.

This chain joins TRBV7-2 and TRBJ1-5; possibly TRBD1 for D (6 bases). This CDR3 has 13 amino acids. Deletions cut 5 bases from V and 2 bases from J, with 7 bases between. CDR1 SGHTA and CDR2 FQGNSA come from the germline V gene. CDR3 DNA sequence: TGTGCCAGCAGCGGACAGCGCAATCAGCCCCAGCATTTT. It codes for CASSGQRNQPQHF. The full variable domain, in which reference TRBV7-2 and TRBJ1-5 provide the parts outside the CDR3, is GAGVSQSPSNKVTEKGKDVELRCDPISGHTALYWYRQSLGQGLEFLIYFQGNSAPDKSGLPSDRFSAERTGGSVSTLTIQRTQQEDSAVYLCASSGQRNQPQHFGDGTRLSIL.

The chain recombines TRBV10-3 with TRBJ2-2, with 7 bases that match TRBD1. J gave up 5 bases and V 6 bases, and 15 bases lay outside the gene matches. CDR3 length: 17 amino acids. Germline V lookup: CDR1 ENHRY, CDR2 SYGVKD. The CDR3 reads CAISMGQSGGFTGELFF. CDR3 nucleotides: TGTGCCATCAGCATGGGACAGTCAGGCGGGTTTACCGGGGAGCTGTTTTTT.

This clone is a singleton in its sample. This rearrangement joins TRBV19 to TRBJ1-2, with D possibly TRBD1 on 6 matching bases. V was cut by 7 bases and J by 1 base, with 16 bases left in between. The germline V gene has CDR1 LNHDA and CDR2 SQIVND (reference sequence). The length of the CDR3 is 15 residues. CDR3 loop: CASNIGQQVNYGYTF. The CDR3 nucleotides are TGTGCCAGTAACATAGGACAGCAGGTTAACTATGGCTACACCTTC.

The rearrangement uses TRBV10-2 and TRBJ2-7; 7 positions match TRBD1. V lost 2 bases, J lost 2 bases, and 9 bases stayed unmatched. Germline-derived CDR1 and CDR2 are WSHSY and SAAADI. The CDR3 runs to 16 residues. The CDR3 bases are TGCGCCAGCAGTGAGGGACGATCCGGGACAGCCTACGAGCAGTACTTC. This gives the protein CASSEGRSGTAYEQYF.

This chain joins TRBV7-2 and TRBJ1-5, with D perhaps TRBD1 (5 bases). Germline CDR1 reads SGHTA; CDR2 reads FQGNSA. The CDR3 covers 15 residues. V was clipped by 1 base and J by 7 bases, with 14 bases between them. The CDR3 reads CASSLEGGAGQPQHF. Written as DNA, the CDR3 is TGTGCCAGCAGCTTAGAGGGCGGGGCGGGGCAGCCCCAGCATTTT.

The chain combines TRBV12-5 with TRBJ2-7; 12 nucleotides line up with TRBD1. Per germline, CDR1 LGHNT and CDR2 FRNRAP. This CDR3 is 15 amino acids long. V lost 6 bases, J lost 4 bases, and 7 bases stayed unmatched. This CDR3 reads CASGRGQGASYEQYF. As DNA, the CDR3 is TGTGCTAGTGGAAGGGGACAGGGGGCGTCTTACGAGCAGTACTTC.

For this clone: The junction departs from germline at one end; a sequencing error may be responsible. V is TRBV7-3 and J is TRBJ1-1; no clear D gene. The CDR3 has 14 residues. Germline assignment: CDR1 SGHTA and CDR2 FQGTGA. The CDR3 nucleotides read TGCGCCAGCAGCTTATCACCTGGGGAGGCTGAAGCTTTCTTT. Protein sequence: CASSLSPGEAEAFF.

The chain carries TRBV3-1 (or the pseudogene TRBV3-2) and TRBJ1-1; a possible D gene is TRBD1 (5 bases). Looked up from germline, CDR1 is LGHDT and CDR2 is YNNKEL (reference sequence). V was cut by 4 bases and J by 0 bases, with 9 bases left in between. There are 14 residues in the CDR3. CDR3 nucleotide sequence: TGTGCCAGCAGCCCGGGACTGCTGAACACTGAAGCTTTCTTT. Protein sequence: CASSPGLLNTEAFF.

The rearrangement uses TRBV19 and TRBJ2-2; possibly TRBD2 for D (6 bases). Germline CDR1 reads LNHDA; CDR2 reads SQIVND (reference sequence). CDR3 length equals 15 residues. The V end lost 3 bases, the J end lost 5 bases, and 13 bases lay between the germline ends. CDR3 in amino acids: CASSIPGSLTGELFF. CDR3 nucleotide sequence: TGTGCCAGTAGTATTCCCGGGAGTCTGACCGGGGAGCTGTTTTTT.

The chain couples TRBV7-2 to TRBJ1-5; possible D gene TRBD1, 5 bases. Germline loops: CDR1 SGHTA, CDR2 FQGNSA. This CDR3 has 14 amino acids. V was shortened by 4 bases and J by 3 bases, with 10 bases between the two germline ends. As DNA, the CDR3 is TGTGCCAGCAGCTATCGGGGGAACAATCAGCCCCAGCATTTT. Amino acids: CASSYRGNNQPQHF.

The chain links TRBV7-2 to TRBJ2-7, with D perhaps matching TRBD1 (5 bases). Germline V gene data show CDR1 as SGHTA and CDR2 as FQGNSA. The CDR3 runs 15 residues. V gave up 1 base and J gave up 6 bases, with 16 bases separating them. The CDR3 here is CASSLVRGQTREQYF. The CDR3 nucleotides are TGTGCCAGCAGCTTAGTAAGGGGTCAAACCCGCGAGCAGTACTTC.

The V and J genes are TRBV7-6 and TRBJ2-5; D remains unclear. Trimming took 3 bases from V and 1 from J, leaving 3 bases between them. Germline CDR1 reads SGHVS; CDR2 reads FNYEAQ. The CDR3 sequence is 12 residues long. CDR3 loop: CASSFFQETQYF. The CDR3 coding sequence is TGTGCCAGCAGCTTCTTCCAAGAGACCCAGTACTTC.

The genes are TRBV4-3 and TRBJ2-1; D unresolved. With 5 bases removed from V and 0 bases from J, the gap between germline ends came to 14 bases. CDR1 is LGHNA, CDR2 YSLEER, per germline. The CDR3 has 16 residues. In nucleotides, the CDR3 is TGCGCCAGCAGCAGCGCTCATTCGCTCTCCTACAATGAGCAGTTCTTC. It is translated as CASSSAHSLSYNEQFF.

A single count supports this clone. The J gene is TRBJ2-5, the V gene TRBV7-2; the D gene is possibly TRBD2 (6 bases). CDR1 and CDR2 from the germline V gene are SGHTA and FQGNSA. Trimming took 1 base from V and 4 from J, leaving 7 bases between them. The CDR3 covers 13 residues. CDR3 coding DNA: TGTGCCAGCAGCTTAGTGGGGGGAGAGACCCAGTACTTC. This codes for CASSLVGGETQYF.

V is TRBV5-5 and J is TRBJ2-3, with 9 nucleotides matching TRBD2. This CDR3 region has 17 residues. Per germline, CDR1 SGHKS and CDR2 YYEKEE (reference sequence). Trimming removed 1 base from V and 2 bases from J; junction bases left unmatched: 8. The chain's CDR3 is CASSLRKRGAATDTQYF. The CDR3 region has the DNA TGTGCCAGCAGCTTGCGGAAGCGGGGGGCTGCCACAGATACGCAGTATTTT.

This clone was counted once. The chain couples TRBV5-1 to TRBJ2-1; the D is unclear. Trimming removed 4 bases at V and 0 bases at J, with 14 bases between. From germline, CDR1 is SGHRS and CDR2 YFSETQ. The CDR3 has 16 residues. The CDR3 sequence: CASSPQRSSSYNEQFF. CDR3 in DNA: TGCGCCAGCAGCCCCCAGCGTTCTAGCTCCTACAATGAGCAGTTCTTC.

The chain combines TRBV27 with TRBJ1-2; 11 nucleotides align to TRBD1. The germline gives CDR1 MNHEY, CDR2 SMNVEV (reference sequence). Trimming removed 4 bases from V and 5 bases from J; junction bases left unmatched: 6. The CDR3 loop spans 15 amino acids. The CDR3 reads CASSSWTGGGYGYTF. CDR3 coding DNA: TGTGCCAGCAGTTCTTGGACAGGGGGCGGTTATGGCTACACCTTC.

In nucleotides, the CDR3 is TGTGCCAGCAGCTTGCCGCTAGGGGTGAGCTATGGCTACACCTTC. It specifies CASSLPLGVSYGYTF. The chain has TRBV5-4 and TRBJ1-2, with D perhaps matching TRBD1 (5 bases). Deletions cut 1 base from V and 4 bases from J, with 14 bases between. The CDR3 is 15 amino acids. Germline V lookup: CDR1 SGHNT, CDR2 YYREEE (reference sequence).

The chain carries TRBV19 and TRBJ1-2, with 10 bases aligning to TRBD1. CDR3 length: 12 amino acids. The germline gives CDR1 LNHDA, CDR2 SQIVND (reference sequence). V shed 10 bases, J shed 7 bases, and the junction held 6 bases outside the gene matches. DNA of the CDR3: TGTGCCACGGGACAGGGGCTAGGTGGCTACACCTTC. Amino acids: CATGQGLGGYTF.